This TCR beta chain comes out of a study of CD8 T cells in Susac syndrome. Study-wide points: Repertoires of Susac syndrome CD4+ T cells lacked clonal expansion.

The germline V gene encodes CDR1 DFQATT and CDR2 SNEGSKA (reference sequence). V was pared by 6 bases and J by 12 bases, with 16 bases between. The CDR3 contains 11 residues. The authors negatively isolated CD8+ and CD4+ T cells and FACS-enriched TEMRA cells. RNA totalling about 0.45 to 1 ug underwent reverse transcription with random hexamers. TCR beta CDR3 was amplified by immunoSEQ multiplex PCR. This amplification extended across 54 Vbeta and 13 Jbeta segments. TCRdb used MiXCR to reprocess the immunoSEQ multiplex PCR reads, holding one entry per CDR3 protein. The repertoire holds around 190,000 distinct CDR3 sequences, with around 94% as singletons. Concerning this clonotype itself: What it recognizes is unknown.

The clonotype was recovered from a human donor with Susac syndrome. The sequencing input was CD4+ T cells from PBMCs. V is TRBV20-1 and J is TRBJ2-3; D uncertain. Here the CDR3 DNA reads TGCAGTGCCTCACCGTCCGACCTACAGTATTTT. It translates to CSASPSDLQYF.